What follows are 16 T cell receptor beta chains derived from one specimen sequenced in a study of blood T cell repertoires in COVID-19. Data came from immunoSEQ multiplex PCR; TCRdb stores just in-frame clones and leaves some out. This table holds fewer than 400,000 clones, about 87% found once. Sequencing used peripheral blood. The source of these receptors is a human donor in a cohort sampled during active COVID-19.

The chain joins TRBV11-2 to TRBJ1-1; D is undetermined. With 1 base removed from V and 3 bases from J, the gap between germline ends came to 15 bases. CDR3 length equals 16 residues. Germline-derived CDR1 and CDR2 are SGHAT and FQNNGV. For the CDR3, the DNA is TGTGCCAGCAGCTTAGTAAGGTCCCGGGAGGACACTGAAGCTTTCTTT. It translates to CASSLVRSREDTEAFF.

This clone has just a few counts. Other DNA sequences within the sample encode an identical CDR3. The CDR3 sequence is CASNPGTGMNTEAFF. The DNA for the CDR3 is TGTGCCAGTAACCCTGGGACAGGTATGAACACTGAAGCTTTCTTT. V gene TRBV19 combines with J gene TRBJ1-1, with 8 bases aligning to TRBD1. The trim removed 7 bases at V and 0 bases at J, leaving 7 bases unmatched. CDR3 length equals 15 residues. The germline V gene has CDR1 LNHDA and CDR2 SQIVND (reference sequence).

The chain carries TRBV18 and TRBJ2-1; D uncertain. Germline V gives CDR1 KGHSH, CDR2 LQKENI. The CDR3 covers 16 residues. The V end lost 2 bases, the J end lost 0 bases, and 11 bases lay between the germline ends. CDR3: CASSPETRSSYNEQFF. Written as DNA, the CDR3 is TGTGCCAGCTCACCAGAGACACGCAGCTCCTACAATGAGCAGTTCTTC. Looking up the rest from reference TRBV18 and TRBJ2-1 gives the full variable domain: NAGVMQNPRHLVRRRGQEARLRCSPMKGHSHVYWYRQLPEEGLKFMVYLQKENIIDESGMPKERFSAEFPKEGPSILRIQQVVRGDSAAYFCASSPETRSSYNEQFFGPGTRLTVL.

The chain combines TRBV30 with TRBJ2-3; 12 nucleotides agree with TRBD2. The CDR3 spans 15 residues. Per the germline V gene, CDR1 is GTSNPN and CDR2 is SVGIG (reference sequence). V trimming: 2 bases; J trimming: 1 base; junction bases outside the gene matches: 1. In DNA form, the CDR3 reads TGTGCCTGGAGTCTAGCGGGAGGGGGCACAGATACGCAGTATTTT. As protein: CAWSLAGGGTDTQYF.

The V call is TRBV4-2, the J call TRBJ2-2, with D possibly being TRBD2 (5 bases). Deletions cut 0 bases from V and 4 bases from J, with 12 bases between. Germline CDR1 and CDR2: LGHNA and YNFKEQ. The CDR3 totals 16 residues. Written as DNA, the CDR3 is TGTGCCAGCAGCCAAGAAGTCGGGCGGGCCACCGGGGAGCTGTTTTTT. Amino acids: CASSQEVGRATGELFF.

The J gene is TRBJ2-7, the V gene TRBV30, with 12 bases matching TRBD2. Trimming cost V 3 bases and J 4 bases; bases outside gene matches: 10. This CDR3 has 16 amino acids. Germline V gene sequence: CDR1 GTSNPN, CDR2 SVGIG (reference sequence). CDR3 in DNA: TGTGCCTGGAGCCGCAAACTAGCGGGAGGAACTTACGAGCAGTACTTC. Translated, it gives CAWSRKLAGGTYEQYF.

As DNA, the CDR3 is TGTGCCAGCAGTTTTGTGAGACAGTCGAACACTGAAGCTTTCTTT. It is translated as CASSFVRQSNTEAFF. The rearrangement joins TRBV27 to TRBJ1-1; D is perhaps TRBD1 (5 bases). CDR1 is MNHEY, CDR2 SMNVEV, per germline (reference sequence). V gave up 3 bases and J gave up 1 base, with 12 bases separating them. The CDR3 is 15 residues long.

The chain recombines TRBV7-3 with TRBJ2-1, with 8 positions matching TRBD2. Germline V CDR1 and CDR2: SGHTA, FQGTGA. The CDR3 loop spans 17 amino acids. V trimming: 2 bases; J trimming: 5 bases; junction bases outside the gene matches: 11. CDR3 nucleotides: TGTGCCAGCAGCTTACCCGGTACGGGGGGGCCCCACAATGAGCAGTTCTTC. Protein product: CASSLPGTGGPHNEQFF.

The rearrangement joins TRBV18 to TRBJ1-2; 9 bases fit TRBD1. CDR1 and CDR2 from the germline V gene are KGHSH and LQKENI. Trimming at V came to 3 bases and at J to 4 bases, leaving 15 bases not matched to a gene. The CDR3 is made up of 18 amino acids. CDR3 bases: TGTGCCAGCTCACCTACACCGGCGGGACAGGGAGTAGGCTATGGCTACACCTTC. Translated: CASSPTPAGQGVGYGYTF. The variable domain in full, completed from reference TRBV18 and TRBJ1-2, reads NAGVMQNPRHLVRRRGQEARLRCSPMKGHSHVYWYRQLPEEGLKFMVYLQKENIIDESGMPKERFSAEFPKEGPSILRIQQVVRGDSAAYFCASSPTPAGQGVGYGYTFGSGTRLTVV.

The J gene is TRBJ2-1, the V gene TRBV7-2; TRBD2 is a possible D gene (6 bases). Germline V gene lookup returns CDR1 SGHTA and CDR2 FQGNSA. CDR3 length: 15 amino acids. The ends were cut back, 6 bases at V and 0 bases at J, with 12 bases in the middle. The CDR3 reads CASSRGGGSYNEQFF. Here the CDR3 DNA reads TGTGCCAGCAGTCGTGGGGGAGGCTCCTACAATGAGCAGTTCTTC.

The rearrangement joins TRBV7-2 to TRBJ2-1; 11 bases align to TRBD2. V gave up 1 base and J gave up 10 bases; unmatched junction bases: 6. The CDR3 is 15 residues long. Looked up from germline, CDR1 is SGHTA and CDR2 is FQGNSA. DNA of the CDR3: TGTGCCAGCAGCTTAGTGATTCTAGCGGGGGGCGAGCAGTTCTTC. This translates into CASSLVILAGGEQFF.

V and J are TRBV3-1 (or the pseudogene TRBV3-2) and TRBJ1-3; perhaps TRBD1 as D (6 bases). Germline values: CDR1 LGHDT, CDR2 YNNKEL (reference sequence). V lost 4 bases and J lost 1, with 14 bases in between. The CDR3 length is 16 residues. The CDR3: CASSRDRRRSGNTIYF. As DNA, the CDR3 is TGTGCCAGCAGCCGCGACAGGCGAAGGTCTGGAAACACCATATATTTT.

This clone was seen a handful of times. The chain couples TRBV19 to TRBJ1-5; TRBD1 might be the D (6 bases). Germline CDR1 LNHDA, CDR2 SQIVND (reference sequence). V lost 2 bases and J lost 0, with 14 bases in between. The CDR3 totals 17 residues. The CDR3 bases are TGTGCCAGTAGTATATATTGGGACACCTATAGCAATCAGCCCCAGCATTTT. As protein: CASSIYWDTYSNQPQHF. Full variable domain (remainder filled in from reference TRBV19 and TRBJ1-5): DGGITQSPKYLFRKEGQNVTLSCEQNLNHDAMYWYRQDPGQGLRLIYYSQIVNDFQKGDIAEGYSVSREKKESFPLTVTSAQKNPTAFYLCASSIYWDTYSNQPQHFGDGTRLSIL.

The V gene is TRBV19, the J gene TRBJ1-1; D gene unclear. Deletions cut 5 bases from V and 8 bases from J, with 15 bases between. CDR1 and CDR2 (germline): LNHDA, SQIVND (reference sequence). CDR3 length equals 13 residues. CDR3 region: CASSPLEALEAFF. The CDR3, as DNA: TGTGCCAGTAGTCCCCTAGAGGCCTTAGAAGCTTTCTTT.

The chain combines TRBV4-1 with TRBJ2-1; TRBD1 might be the D (6 bases). Germline CDR1 and CDR2: MGHRA and YSYEKL. The CDR3 is made up of 16 amino acids. Trimming pared 0 bases from V and 0 bases from J, leaving 9 bases between. The CDR3, as DNA: TGCGCCAGCAGCCAAGATCAGGGGTTCTCCTACAATGAGCAGTTCTTC. This encodes CASSQDQGFSYNEQFF.

The sample holds a few counts of this clone. The chain links TRBV19 to TRBJ1-1, with D possibly TRBD1 on 5 matching bases. Trimming removed 1 base at V and 4 bases at J, with 13 bases between. Germline CDR1 is LNHDA and CDR2 is SQIVND (reference sequence). This CDR3 has 15 residues. The CDR3 loop reads CASSIGRGRSTEAFF. CDR3 bases: TGTGCCAGTAGTATAGGAAGGGGTCGTAGCACTGAAGCTTTCTTT.